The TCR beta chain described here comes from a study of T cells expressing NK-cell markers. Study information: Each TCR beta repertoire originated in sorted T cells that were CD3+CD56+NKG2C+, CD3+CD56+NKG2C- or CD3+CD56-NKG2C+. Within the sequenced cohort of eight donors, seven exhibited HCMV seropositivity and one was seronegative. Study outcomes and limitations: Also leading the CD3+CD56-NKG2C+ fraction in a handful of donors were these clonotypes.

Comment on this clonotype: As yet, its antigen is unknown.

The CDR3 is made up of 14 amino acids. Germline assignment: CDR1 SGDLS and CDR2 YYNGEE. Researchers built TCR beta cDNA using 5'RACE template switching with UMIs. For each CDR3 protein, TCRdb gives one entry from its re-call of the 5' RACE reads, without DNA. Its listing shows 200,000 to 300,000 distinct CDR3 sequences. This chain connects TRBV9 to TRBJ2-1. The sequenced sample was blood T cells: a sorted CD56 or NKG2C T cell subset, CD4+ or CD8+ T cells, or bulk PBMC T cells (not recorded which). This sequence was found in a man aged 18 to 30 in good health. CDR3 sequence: CASSYQATLNEQFF.